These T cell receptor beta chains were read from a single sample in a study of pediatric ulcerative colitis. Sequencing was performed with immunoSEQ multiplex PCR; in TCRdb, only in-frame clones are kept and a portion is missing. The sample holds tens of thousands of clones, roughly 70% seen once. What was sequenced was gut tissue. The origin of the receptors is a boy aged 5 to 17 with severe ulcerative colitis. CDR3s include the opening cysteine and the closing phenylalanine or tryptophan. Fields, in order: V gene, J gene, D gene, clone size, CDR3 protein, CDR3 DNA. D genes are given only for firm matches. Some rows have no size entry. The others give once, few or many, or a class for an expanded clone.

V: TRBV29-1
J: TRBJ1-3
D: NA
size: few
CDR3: CSVLLSGNTIYF
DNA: TGCAGCGTTTTACTCTCTGGAAACACCATATATTTT

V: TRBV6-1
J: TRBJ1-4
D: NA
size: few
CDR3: CASINGNGNEKLFF
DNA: TGTGCCAGCATTAATGGGAACGGTAATGAAAAACTGTTTTTT

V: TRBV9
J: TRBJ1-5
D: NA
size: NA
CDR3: CASSVTSNQPQHF
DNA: TGTGCCAGCAGCGTAACGAGCAATCAGCCCCAGCATTTT

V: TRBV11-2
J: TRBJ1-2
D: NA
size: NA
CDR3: CASSLNRGANYGYTF
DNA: TGTGCCAGCAGCTTGAATCGGGGAGCTAACTATGGCTACACCTTC

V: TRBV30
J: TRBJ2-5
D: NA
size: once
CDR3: CASRGGRLETQYF
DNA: TGTGCCTCAAGGGGGGGCAGGTTGGAGACCCAGTACTTC

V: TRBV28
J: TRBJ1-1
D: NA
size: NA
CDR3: CASSSPRAPMNTEAFF
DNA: TGTGCCAGCAGTTCTCCGAGGGCCCCCATGAACACTGAAGCTTTCTTT

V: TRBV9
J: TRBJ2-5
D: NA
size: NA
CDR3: CASSGVGIQETQYF
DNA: TGTGCCAGCAGCGGGGTGGGGATTCAAGAGACCCAGTACTTC

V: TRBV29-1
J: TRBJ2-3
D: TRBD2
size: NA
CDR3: CSVDALTGTSGGYTQYF
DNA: TGCAGCGTCGATGCCCTGACCGGGACTAGCGGGGGTTATACGCAGTATTTT

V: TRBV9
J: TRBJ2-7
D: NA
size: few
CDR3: CASSVDGVTYEQYF
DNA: TGTGCCAGCAGCGTAGACGGGGTCACCTACGAGCAGTACTTC

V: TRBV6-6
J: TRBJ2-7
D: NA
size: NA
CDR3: CASSYSQRLSEQYF
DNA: TGTGCCAGCAGTTACTCCCAGCGCTTGTCCGAGCAGTACTTC

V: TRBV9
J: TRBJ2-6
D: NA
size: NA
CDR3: CASTSGQRYSGANVLTF
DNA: TGTGCCAGCACCAGCGGGCAGCGGTACTCTGGGGCCAACGTCCTGACTTTC

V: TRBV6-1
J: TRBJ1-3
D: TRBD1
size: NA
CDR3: CASSEVDRAAGNTIYF
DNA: TGTGCCAGCAGTGAAGTAGACAGGGCTGCTGGAAACACCATATATTTT

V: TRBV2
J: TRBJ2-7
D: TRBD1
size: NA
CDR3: CASSPLRDSQYEQYF
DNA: TGTGCCAGCAGTCCACTTAGGGACAGTCAGTACGAGCAGTACTTC

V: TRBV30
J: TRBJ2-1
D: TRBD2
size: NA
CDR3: CAWSGGTMLNEQFF
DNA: TGTGCCTGGAGTGGGGGGACTATGCTCAATGAGCAGTTCTTC

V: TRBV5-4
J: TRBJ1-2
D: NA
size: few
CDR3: CASSPRGAYYGYTF
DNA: TGTGCCAGCAGCCCCCGAGGGGCTTATTATGGCTACACCTTC

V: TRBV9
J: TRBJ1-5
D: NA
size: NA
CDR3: CASSTDGGAGQPQHF
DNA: TGTGCCAGCAGCACTGACGGGGGGGCTGGGCAGCCCCAGCATTTT

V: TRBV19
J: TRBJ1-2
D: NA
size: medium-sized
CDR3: CASSINLLPIHGYTF
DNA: TGTGCCAGTAGTATTAATCTCCTCCCTATTCATGGCTACACCTTC

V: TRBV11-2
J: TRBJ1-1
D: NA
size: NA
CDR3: CASSLSRPSDAFF
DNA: TGTGCCAGCAGCTTAAGTAGGCCTTCGGACGCTTTCTTT

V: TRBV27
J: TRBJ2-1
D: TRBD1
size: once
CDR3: CASSSQGAYNEQFF
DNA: TGTGCCAGCAGTTCACAGGGGGCCTACAATGAGCAGTTCTTC

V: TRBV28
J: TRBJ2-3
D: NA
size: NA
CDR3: CASSLRQGTQYF
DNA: TGTGCCAGCAGTTTAAGGCAGGGTACGCAGTATTTT

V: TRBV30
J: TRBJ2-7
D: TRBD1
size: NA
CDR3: CACNRDSASYEQYF
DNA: TGTGCCTGCAACCGGGACAGTGCTTCCTACGAGCAGTACTTC

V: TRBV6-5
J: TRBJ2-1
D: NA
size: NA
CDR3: CASSSVGNEQFF
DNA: TGTGCCAGCAGTTCGGTTGGGAATGAGCAGTTCTTC

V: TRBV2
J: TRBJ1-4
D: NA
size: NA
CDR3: CASSEALGVGEKLFF
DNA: TGTGCCAGCAGTGAAGCGCTTGGAGTCGGGGAAAAACTGTTTTTT

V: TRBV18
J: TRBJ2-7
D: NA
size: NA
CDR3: CASSPRQEAEQYF
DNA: TGTGCCAGCTCACCACGACAGGAGGCCGAGCAGTACTTC

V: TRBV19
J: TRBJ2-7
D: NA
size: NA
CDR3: CASRGTTSYEQYF
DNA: TGTGCCAGTAGGGGGACCACCTCCTACGAGCAGTACTTC

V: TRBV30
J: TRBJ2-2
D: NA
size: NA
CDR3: CAWRERHMGATGELFF
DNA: TGTGCCTGGAGGGAAAGACATATGGGAGCCACCGGGGAGCTGTTTTTT

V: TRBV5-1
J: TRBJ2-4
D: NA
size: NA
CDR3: CASSEGNIQYF
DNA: TGCGCCAGCAGCGAGGGGAACATTCAGTACTTC

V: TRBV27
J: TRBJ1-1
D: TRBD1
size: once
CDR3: CASSSYDYRGDTEAFF
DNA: TGTGCCAGCAGTTCGTATGACTACAGGGGGGACACTGAAGCTTTCTTT

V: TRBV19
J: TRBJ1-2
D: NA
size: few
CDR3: CASSIARRSYGYTF
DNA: TGTGCCAGTAGTATAGCTAGGCGGAGCTATGGCTACACCTTC

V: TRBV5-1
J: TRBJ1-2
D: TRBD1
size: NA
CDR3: CASSQTGRWGYTF
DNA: TGCGCCAGCAGCCAGACAGGGCGGTGGGGCTACACCTTC

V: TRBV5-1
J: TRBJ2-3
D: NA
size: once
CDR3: CASSLGQGFTDTQYF
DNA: TGCGCCAGCAGCTTGGGGCAGGGATTCACAGATACGCAGTATTTT

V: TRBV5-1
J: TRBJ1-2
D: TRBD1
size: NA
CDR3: CASSAGQSNGINYGYTF
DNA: TGCGCCAGCAGCGCGGGACAGAGCAATGGGATTAACTATGGCTACACCTTC

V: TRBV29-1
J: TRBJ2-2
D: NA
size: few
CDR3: CSVGEVSAGELFF
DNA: TGCAGCGTGGGGGAGGTGTCGGCCGGGGAGCTGTTTTTT

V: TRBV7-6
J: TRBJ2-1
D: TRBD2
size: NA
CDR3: CASRGGLVSVNEQFF
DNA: TGTGCCAGCAGGGGGGGGTTGGTATCCGTGAATGAGCAGTTCTTC

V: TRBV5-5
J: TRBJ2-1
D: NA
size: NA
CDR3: CASSLEAYNEQFF
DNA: TGTGCCAGCAGCTTGGAGGCCTACAATGAGCAGTTCTTC

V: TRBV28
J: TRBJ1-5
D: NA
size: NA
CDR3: CASRLLGRPQHF
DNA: TGTGCCAGCAGGCTCCTCGGGAGACCCCAGCATTTT

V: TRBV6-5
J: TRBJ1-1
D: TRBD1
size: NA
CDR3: CASSTGQGEAFF
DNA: TGTGCCAGCAGTACAGGACAGGGTGAAGCTTTCTTT

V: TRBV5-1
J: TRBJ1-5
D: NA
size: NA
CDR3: CASSLEAGSNQPQHF
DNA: TGCGCCAGCAGCTTGGAGGCCGGGAGCAATCAGCCCCAGCATTTT

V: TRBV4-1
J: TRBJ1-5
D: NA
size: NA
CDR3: CASSSTGVQPQHF
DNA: TGCGCCAGCAGTAGCACAGGAGTTCAGCCCCAGCATTTT

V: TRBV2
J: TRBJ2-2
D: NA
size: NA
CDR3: CASKGQNPTGELFF
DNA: TGTGCCAGCAAGGGACAAAATCCCACCGGGGAGCTGTTTTTT